The 23 T cell receptor beta chains listed next were all sequenced from one sample in a study of immune evolution from preneoplasia to lung adenocarcinoma. The data were produced by immunoSEQ multiplex PCR, yet TCRdb's version contains in-frame clones alone and is incomplete. The table shows about 2,500 clones, with roughly 84% occurring only once. The sequencing sample was made of FFPE invasive lung adenocarcinoma tissue. The receptor source for this set is a person aged 60 to 85 with invasive lung adenocarcinoma.

V gene TRBV6-1 combines with J gene TRBJ1-1; 7 nucleotides match TRBD1. Germline assignment: CDR1 MNHNS and CDR2 SASEGT. The CDR3 length is 16 residues. V was clipped by 3 bases and J by 13 bases; unmatched bases: 20. This CDR3 reads CASSDATGPSQGRLFF. The CDR3 DNA follows: TGTGCCAGCAGTGACGCGACAGGGCCCTCCCAGGGTAGGCTTTTCTTT.

This clone has just one count. V usage is TRBV20-1 and J usage is TRBJ2-7; D gene unclear. The CDR3 is 11 residues long. Germline values: CDR1 DFQATT, CDR2 SNEGSKA (reference sequence). Trimming removed 1 base from V and 3 bases from J, with 4 bases in between. The CDR3, as DNA: TGCAGTGCTAGAGCCGACTACGAGCAGTACTTC. This sequence encodes CSARADYEQYF.

J is TRBJ2-5 and V is TRBV5-1; 9 positions agree with TRBD1. With V trimmed by 3 bases and J by 4 bases, 4 bases remained unmatched. Germline-derived CDR1 and CDR2 are SGHRS and YFSETQ. The CDR3 has 14 amino acids. The CDR3 loop is CASSSGQGRETQYF. The CDR3 DNA sequence: TGCGCCAGCAGCTCCGGACAGGGGCGAGAGACCCAGTACTTC. Complete variable domain (other parts from reference TRBV5-1 and TRBJ2-5): KAGVTQTPRYLIKTRGQQVTLSCSPISGHRSVSWYQQTPGQGLQFLFEYFSETQRNKGNFPGRFSGRQFSNSRSEMNVSTLELGDSALYLCASSSGQGRETQYFGPGTRLLVL.

The CDR3 spells CASSLGGQGHEQYF. CDR3 in DNA: TGTGCCAGCAGCTTAGGGGGACAGGGCCACGAGCAGTACTTC. The chain links TRBV7-3 to TRBJ2-7, with 9 bases that match TRBD1. Germline CDR1 and CDR2: SGHTA and FQGTGA. The CDR3 spans 14 residues. V gave up 2 bases and J gave up 5 bases; unmatched junction bases: 4.

This clone is a singleton in its sample. The V and J genes are TRBV11-3 and TRBJ2-7; the D gene could be TRBD1 or TRBD2 (5 bases each). Trimming removed 1 base from V and 3 bases from J, with 10 bases in between. There are 14 residues in the CDR3. The germline V gene encodes CDR1 SGHNT and CDR2 YENEEA. CDR3 DNA sequence: TGTGCCAGCAGCTTAGGGGGGAATCGCTACGAGCAGTACTTC. Protein sequence: CASSLGGNRYEQYF.

The chain uses TRBV5-8 and TRBJ1-1; 7 bases are a match to TRBD1. Germline assignment: CDR1 SGHTS and CDR2 YDEGEE. V dropped 3 bases and J dropped 0; count of bases not matched to a gene: 5. CDR3 length: 15 amino acids. CDR3 in amino acids: CASSSRTGLNTEAFF. CDR3 nucleotides: TGTGCCAGCAGCTCCCGGACAGGCTTGAACACTGAAGCTTTCTTT.

J is TRBJ1-5 and V is TRBV5-3, with D possibly TRBD1 on 6 matching bases. TRBV5-3 is an ORF for which the function is uncertain. V was cut by 6 bases and J by 2 bases, with 21 bases left in between. The CDR3 runs 17 residues. The CDR3 loop is CARTVPIGGGGNQPQHF. CDR3 DNA sequence: TGTGCCAGAACCGTGCCCATAGGAGGGGGTGGCAATCAGCCCCAGCATTTT.

The chain links TRBV9 to TRBJ2-3; tentative D call: TRBD2 (6 bases). Germline CDR1 is SGDLS and CDR2 is YYNGEE. V was clipped by 0 bases and J by 3 bases, with 20 bases between them. The CDR3 loop spans 18 amino acids. The CDR3 is CASSVDPLTRVGTDTQYF. CDR3 DNA sequence: TGTGCCAGCAGCGTAGACCCCCTGACTAGAGTGGGGACAGATACGCAGTATTTT. The complete variable domain, with remaining parts taken from reference TRBV9 and TRBJ2-3, reads DSGVTQTPKHLITATGQRVTLRCSPRSGDLSVYWYQQSLDQGLQFLIQYYNGEERAKGNILERFSAQQFPDLHSELNLSSLELGDSALYFCASSVDPLTRVGTDTQYFGPGTRLTVL.

This clone was detected only a few times. This chain connects TRBV2 to TRBJ1-1, with TRBD1 as a possible D gene (6 bases). This CDR3 is 10 amino acids long. Trimming took off 7 bases at V and 10 bases at J, with 10 bases between the two ends. The V gene's germline CDR1 is SNHLY and CDR2 FYNNEI. This CDR3 reads CASKQGGAFF. As DNA, the CDR3 is TGTGCCAGCAAACAGGGCGGAGCTTTCTTT.

The count of this clone is one. The chain employs TRBV6-5 and TRBJ2-2; tentative D call: TRBD2 (5 bases). There are 11 residues in the CDR3. The germline V and J ends were trimmed by 8 bases and 5 bases, with 6 bases remaining between them. CDR1 is MNHEY and CDR2 is SVGAGI in the germline V gene. CDR3 in amino acids: CASRRTGELFF. The CDR3 DNA is TGTGCCAGCCGGAGGACCGGGGAGCTGTTTTTT.

The chain has TRBV2 and TRBJ2-1; D unclear. The CDR3 has 19 residues. Germline lookup yields CDR1 SNHLY and CDR2 FYNNEI. With 4 bases removed from V and 0 bases from J, the gap between germline ends came to 22 bases. The CDR3 bases are TGTGCCAGCAGTGTAGATAAGAACCTCGCTTCCCACTCCTACAATGAGCAGTTCTTC. Amino acids: CASSVDKNLASHSYNEQFF. Filled out from reference TRBV2 and TRBJ2-1, the complete variable domain reads EPEVTQTPSHQVTQMGQEVILRCVPISNHLYFYWYRQILGQKVEFLVSFYNNEISEKSEIFDDQFSVERPDGSNFTLKIRSTKLEDSAMYFCASSVDKNLASHSYNEQFFGPGTRLTVL.

The chain links TRBV11-2 to TRBJ1-5; possibly TRBD1 for D (6 bases). The CDR3 consists of 13 residues. In germline, CDR1 is SGHAT, CDR2 FQNNGV. V lost 3 bases and J 7 bases, leaving 10 bases between the germline ends. The CDR3 loop is CASSLARGQPQHF. The DNA of the CDR3 is TGTGCCAGCAGCTTGGCGAGGGGGCAGCCCCAGCATTTT.

This clone has only one observation. The V gene is TRBV7-3, the J gene TRBJ2-2; D may be TRBD1 (5 bases). V lost 5 bases and J lost 0, with 16 bases in between. CDR3 length: 17 amino acids. Germline V gene lookup returns CDR1 SGHTA and CDR2 FQGTGA. The CDR3 is CASSRTGLVANTGELFF. DNA for the CDR3: TGTGCCAGCAGCCGAACAGGCCTCGTCGCGAACACCGGGGAGCTGTTTTTT.

This sequence joins TRBV29-1 and TRBJ2-7; 10 nucleotides line up with TRBD1. J gave up 0 bases and V 7 bases, and 3 bases lay outside the gene matches. Per germline, CDR1 SQVTM and CDR2 ANQGSEA. CDR3 length: 13 residues. CDR3 DNA: TGCAGCGGACAGGGGGCTAGCTCCTACGAGCAGTACTTC. Protein product: CSGQGASSYEQYF.

The rearrangement joins TRBV29-1 to TRBJ2-1; 7 bases line up with TRBD1. Per the germline V gene, CDR1 is SQVTM and CDR2 is ANQGSEA. Trimming at V came to 4 bases and at J to 4 bases, leaving 13 bases not matched to a gene. The CDR3 consists of 16 residues. The CDR3 sequence: CSVAGTASIIYNEQFF. Here the CDR3 DNA reads TGCAGCGTTGCCGGGACAGCCTCAATTATTTACAATGAGCAGTTCTTC.

The rearrangement joins TRBV4-2 to TRBJ1-2; D call uncertain. The CDR3 spans 12 residues. The germline V and J ends were trimmed by 4 bases and 8 bases, with 11 bases remaining between them. Germline CDR1 is LGHNA and CDR2 is YNFKEQ. CDR3 region: CASSLAQGGYTF. The CDR3 DNA is TGTGCCAGCAGCCTCGCTCAAGGGGGCTACACCTTC.

The rearrangement links TRBV30 to TRBJ1-3; D is unclear. The CDR3 contains 12 residues. The germline gives CDR1 GTSNPN, CDR2 SVGIG (reference sequence). The V end lost 5 bases, the J end lost 0 bases, and 5 bases lay between the germline ends. Here the CDR3 reads CAWDFSGNTIYF. DNA of the CDR3: TGTGCCTGGGACTTCTCTGGAAACACCATATATTTT.

The chain carries TRBV9 and TRBJ2-2; weak D call: TRBD1 (7 bases). The ends were cut back, 4 bases at V and 3 bases at J, with 16 bases in the middle. Germline CDR1 and CDR2: SGDLS and YYNGEE. The CDR3 spans 16 residues. Written as DNA, the CDR3 is TGTGCCAGCAGCCTGAGGGCAGGGGGGTACACCGGGGAGCTGTTTTTT. It yields the protein CASSLRAGGYTGELFF. Drawing the rest from reference TRBV9 and TRBJ2-2, the complete variable domain is DSGVTQTPKHLITATGQRVTLRCSPRSGDLSVYWYQQSLDQGLQFLIQYYNGEERAKGNILERFSAQQFPDLHSELNLSSLELGDSALYFCASSLRAGGYTGELFFGEGSRLTVL.

The gene calls are TRBV5-4 and TRBJ2-2; the D is unclear. There are 15 residues in the CDR3. V lost 1 base, J lost 0 bases, and 7 bases lay in between. Germline CDR1 SGHNT, CDR2 YYREEE (reference sequence). CDR3 residues: CASSLYEANTGELFF. CDR3 in DNA: TGTGCCAGCAGCTTGTATGAGGCGAACACCGGGGAGCTGTTTTTT.

A few counts support this clone. This chain links TRBV5-6 with TRBJ2-1, with no clear D. CDR3 size: 12 residues. V was shortened by 1 base and J by 1 base, with 0 bases between the two germline ends. Per germline, CDR1 SGHDT and CDR2 YYEEEE. Here the CDR3 DNA reads TGTGCCAGCAGCTTGTCCTACAATGAGCAGTTCTTC. Encoded protein: CASSLSYNEQFF.

The V call is TRBV11-2, the J call TRBJ2-3; 7 positions agree with TRBD2. This CDR3 spans 16 amino acids. The V and J ends lost 2 bases and 3 bases, in that order; junction bases with no gene match: 8. Germline CDR1 reads SGHAT; CDR2 reads FQNNGV. The CDR3 protein is CASSLFPSGVTDTQYF. CDR3 nucleotide sequence: TGTGCCAGCAGCTTATTCCCTAGCGGCGTAACAGATACGCAGTATTTT. Looking up the rest from reference TRBV11-2 and TRBJ2-3 gives the full variable domain: EAGVAQSPRYKIIEKRQSVAFWCNPISGHATLYWYQQILGQGPKLLIQFQNNGVVDDSQLPKDRFSAERLKGVDSTLKIQPAKLEDSAVYLCASSLFPSGVTDTQYFGPGTRLTVL.

As for this clone: Mismatch with germline at one junction end may stem from a read error. J is TRBJ1-2 and V is TRBV15; D perhaps matches TRBD1 (6 bases). Germline V CDR1 and CDR2: LNHNV, YYDKDF (reference sequence). The CDR3 has 16 residues. The CDR3 DNA reads as TGTGCCATCAGCAGCAGGACAGATCCATCTAACTATGGCTACACCTTC. This sequence encodes CAISSRTDPSNYGYTF.

This clone was found a few times. No DNA is shown, since the ends of the CDR3 on it are uncertain; the CDR3 is the one TCRdb lists. CDR3: CASSTSGEQPQHF. This chain joins TRBV6-1 and TRBJ1-5. The length of the CDR3 is 13 amino acids, counting both ends. Germline V gene lookup returns CDR1 MNHNS and CDR2 SASEGT.